This T cell receptor beta chain is drawn from a study of T cell changes during pregnancy in multiple sclerosis. The CDR3 spans 16 residues. The ends lost 5 bases at V and 5 bases at J; junction bases unmatched: 12. CDR1 is KGHSH, CDR2 LQKENI, per germline. Assay: immunoSEQ multiplex PCR; the TCRdb copy retains only in-frame clones and omits some. The sample consists of about 29,000 clones, around 90% of them appearing once. The sequencing here drew on CD8+ T cells from peripheral blood mononuclear cells, taken before pregnancy. The sequence was obtained from a female donor with multiple sclerosis, enrolled in a pregnancy study. This chain links TRBV18 with TRBJ1-1, with TRBD1 identical over 9 bases. In DNA form, the CDR3 reads TGTGCCAGCTCATTCTACTCCGGGACAGGGATTACTGAAGCTTTCTTT. Protein sequence: CASSFYSGTGITEAFF.